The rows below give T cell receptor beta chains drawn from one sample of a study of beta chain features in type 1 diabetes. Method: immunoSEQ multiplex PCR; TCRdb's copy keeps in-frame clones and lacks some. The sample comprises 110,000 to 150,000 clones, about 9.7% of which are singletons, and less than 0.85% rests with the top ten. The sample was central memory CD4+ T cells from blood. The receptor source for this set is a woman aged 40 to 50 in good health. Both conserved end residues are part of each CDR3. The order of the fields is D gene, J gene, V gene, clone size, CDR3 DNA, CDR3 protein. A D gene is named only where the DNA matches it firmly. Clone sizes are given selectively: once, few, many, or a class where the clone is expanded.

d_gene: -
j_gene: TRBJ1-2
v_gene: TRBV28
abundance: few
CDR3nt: TGTGCCAGCAGTTCTCCCGACAGGTTAGACTATGGCTACACCTTC
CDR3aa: CASSSPDRLDYGYTF

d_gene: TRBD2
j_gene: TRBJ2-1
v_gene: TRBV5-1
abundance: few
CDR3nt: TGCGCCAGCAGCTTGGAAGGGTTCGCGGGGGGTTCGAATGAGCAGTTCTTC
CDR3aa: CASSLEGFAGGSNEQFF

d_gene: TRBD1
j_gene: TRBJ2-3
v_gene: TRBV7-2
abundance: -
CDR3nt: TGTGCCAGCCAGGGGGCGGTGGATACGCAGTATTTT
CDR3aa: CASQGAVDTQYF

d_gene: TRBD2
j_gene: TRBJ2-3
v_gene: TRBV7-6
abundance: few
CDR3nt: TGTGCCAGCAGCTTTCAGGGACTAGCGGGGGGAGGAGATACGCAGTATTTT
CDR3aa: CASSFQGLAGGGDTQYF

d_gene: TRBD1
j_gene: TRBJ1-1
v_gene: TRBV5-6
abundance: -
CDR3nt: TGTGCCAGCAGCTTTGGGACAGGGGGAGTAAGAGCTTTCTTT
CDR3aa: CASSFGTGGVRAFF

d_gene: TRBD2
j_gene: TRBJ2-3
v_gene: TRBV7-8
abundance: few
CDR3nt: TGTGCCAGCAGCCTCCGGACTAGCGGGGGAGTCACAGATACGCAGTATTTT
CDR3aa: CASSLRTSGGVTDTQYF

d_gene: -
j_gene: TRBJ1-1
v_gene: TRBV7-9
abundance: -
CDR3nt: TGTGCCAGCAGCCCGGACAGTGAAGCTTTCTTT
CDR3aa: CASSPDSEAFF

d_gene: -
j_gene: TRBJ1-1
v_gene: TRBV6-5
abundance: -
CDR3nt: TGTGCCAGCAGCTCTGGGGAGGACACTGAAGCTTTCTTT
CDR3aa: CASSSGEDTEAFF

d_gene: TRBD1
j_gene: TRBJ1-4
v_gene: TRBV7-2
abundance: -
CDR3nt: TGTGCCAGCAGCAAAAGGATGCAGGGGGGTGAAAAACTGTTTTTT
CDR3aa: CASSKRMQGGEKLFF

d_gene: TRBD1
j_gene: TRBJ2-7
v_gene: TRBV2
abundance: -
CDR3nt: TGTGCCAGCAGAGGGACAGGGGGCAACGAGCAGTACTTC
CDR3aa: CASRGTGGNEQYF

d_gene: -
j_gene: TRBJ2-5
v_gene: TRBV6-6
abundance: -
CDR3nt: TGTGCCAGCAGTAGGGGGGGCCAAGAGACCCAGTACTTC
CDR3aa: CASSRGGQETQYF

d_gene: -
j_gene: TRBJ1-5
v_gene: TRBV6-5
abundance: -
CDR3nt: TGTGCCAGCGCGGGGGTTGGCAATCAGCCCCAGCATTTT
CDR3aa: CASAGVGNQPQHF

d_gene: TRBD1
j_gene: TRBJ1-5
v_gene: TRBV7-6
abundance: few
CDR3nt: TGTGCCAGCAGCTCTGGGACAGGGGGAATATATAGCAATCAGCCCCAGCATTTT
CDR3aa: CASSSGTGGIYSNQPQHF

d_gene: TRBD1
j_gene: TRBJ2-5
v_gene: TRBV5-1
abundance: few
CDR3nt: TGCGCCAGCAGCCCCGGACAGGGGGGGACCCAGTACTTC
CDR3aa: CASSPGQGGTQYF

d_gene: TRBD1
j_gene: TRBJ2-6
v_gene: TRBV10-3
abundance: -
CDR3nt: TGTGCCAGCAGTAAGGGACAGGGCTTTTCTGGGGCCAACGTCCTGACTTTC
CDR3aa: CASSKGQGFSGANVLTF

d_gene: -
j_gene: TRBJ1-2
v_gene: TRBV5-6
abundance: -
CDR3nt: TGTGCCAGCAGCAACCGAGGGGGCTACACCTTC
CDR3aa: CASSNRGGYTF

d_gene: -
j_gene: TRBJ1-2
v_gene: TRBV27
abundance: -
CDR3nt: TGTGCCAGCAGTTCGCTTTTCGGGACGGGAGACAATGGCTACACCTTC
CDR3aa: CASSSLFGTGDNGYTF

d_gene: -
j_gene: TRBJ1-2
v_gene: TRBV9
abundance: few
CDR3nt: TGTGCCAGCAGCGTAGGAGTGGGGGCAGGTTTATACACCTTC
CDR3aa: CASSVGVGAGLYTF

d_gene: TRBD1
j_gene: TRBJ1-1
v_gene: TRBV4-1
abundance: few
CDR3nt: TGCGCCAGCAGCCAAGGGGGACAGGGAGAGACTGAAGCTTTCTTT
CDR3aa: CASSQGGQGETEAFF

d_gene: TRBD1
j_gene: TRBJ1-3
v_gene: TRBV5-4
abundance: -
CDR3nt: TGTGCCAGCAGCTCACCTGGGACAGCTGGAAACACCATATATTTT
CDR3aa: CASSSPGTAGNTIYF